This T cell receptor beta chain was recorded in a study of CD8 T cells in ankylosing spondylitis. MiXCR, applied by TCRdb to the 5' RACE reads, yields one record per CDR3 protein. The sample lists about 400,000 distinct CDR3 sequences, 20% occurring once. Per the germline V gene, CDR1 is SGHRS and CDR2 is YFSETQ. The CDR3 runs to 16 residues. The V end was cut by 0 bases, the J end by 7 bases, with 17 bases between. This clonotype was seen a few times. The sequence came from a male donor with ankylosing spondylitis or in good health (not recorded which). Sequenced sample: blood, either unsorted or a sorted T cell fraction (not recorded which). The gene calls are TRBV5-1 and TRBJ2-1; D may be TRBD2 (6 bases). The CDR3 sequence: CASSLASGGGKNEQFF. The DNA of the CDR3 is TGCGCCAGCAGCTTGGCCTCTGGGGGAGGAAAGAATGAGCAGTTCTTC.